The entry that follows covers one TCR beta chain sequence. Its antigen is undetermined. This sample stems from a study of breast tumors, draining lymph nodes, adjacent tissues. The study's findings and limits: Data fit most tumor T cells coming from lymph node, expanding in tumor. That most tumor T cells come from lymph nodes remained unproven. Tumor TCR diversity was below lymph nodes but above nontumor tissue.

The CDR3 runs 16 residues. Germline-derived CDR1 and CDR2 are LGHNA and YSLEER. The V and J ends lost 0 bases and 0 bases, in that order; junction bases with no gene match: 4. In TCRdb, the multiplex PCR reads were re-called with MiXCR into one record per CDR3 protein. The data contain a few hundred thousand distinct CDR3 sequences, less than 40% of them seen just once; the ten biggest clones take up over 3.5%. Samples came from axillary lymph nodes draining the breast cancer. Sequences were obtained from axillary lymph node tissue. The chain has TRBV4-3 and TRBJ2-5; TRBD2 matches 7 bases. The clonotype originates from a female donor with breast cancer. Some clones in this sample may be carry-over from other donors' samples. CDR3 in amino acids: CASSQDLGGDQETQYF. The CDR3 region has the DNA TGCGCCAGCAGCCAAGATCTTGGGGGGGACCAAGAGACCCAGTACTTC.